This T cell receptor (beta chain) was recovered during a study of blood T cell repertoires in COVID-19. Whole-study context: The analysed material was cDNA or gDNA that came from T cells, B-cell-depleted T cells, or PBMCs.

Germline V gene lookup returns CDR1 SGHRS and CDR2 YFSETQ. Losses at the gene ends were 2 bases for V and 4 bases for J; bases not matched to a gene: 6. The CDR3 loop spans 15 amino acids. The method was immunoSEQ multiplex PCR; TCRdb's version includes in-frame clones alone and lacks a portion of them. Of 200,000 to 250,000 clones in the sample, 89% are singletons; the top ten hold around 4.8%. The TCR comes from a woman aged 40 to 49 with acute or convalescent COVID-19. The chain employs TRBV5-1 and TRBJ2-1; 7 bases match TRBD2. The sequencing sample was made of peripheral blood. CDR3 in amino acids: CASSFTAGLYNEQFF. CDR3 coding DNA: TGCGCCAGCAGCTTCACGGCGGGACTATACAATGAGCAGTTCTTC.